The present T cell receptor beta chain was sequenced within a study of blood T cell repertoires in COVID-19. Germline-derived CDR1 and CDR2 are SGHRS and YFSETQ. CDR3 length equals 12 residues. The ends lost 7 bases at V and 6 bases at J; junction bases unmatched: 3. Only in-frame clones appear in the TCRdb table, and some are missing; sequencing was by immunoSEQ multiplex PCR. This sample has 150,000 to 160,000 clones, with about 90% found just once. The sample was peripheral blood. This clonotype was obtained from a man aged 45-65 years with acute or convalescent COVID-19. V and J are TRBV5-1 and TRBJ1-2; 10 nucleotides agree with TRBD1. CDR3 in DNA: TGCGCCAGCGGGACAGGGGACCATGGCTACACCTTC. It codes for CASGTGDHGYTF.